This TCR beta chain was retrieved from a study of graft-versus-host responses after intestinal transplantation. The assay was immunoSEQ multiplex PCR, and TCRdb's table has in-frame clones only and misses some. The sample yields about 9,800 clones, around nine tenths seen once. Study-wide points: Early declines in HvG clones that occurred post-transplant were associated with peak circulating GvH clone levels.

Details on this clone: Antigen unknown.

With 3 bases clipped from V and 0 bases from J, the junction kept 5 bases outside the gene matches. The CDR3 sequence is 15 residues long. The source of this sequence is a human patient who received an intestinal transplant, so some T cells may come from the graft donor. This rearrangement joins TRBV23-1 to TRBJ2-7, with 7 bases matching TRBD1. TRBV23-1 carries the ORF label, with uncertain function. This specimen consisted of PBMCs, obtained just over 42 days after intestinal transplant. As DNA, the CDR3 is TGCGCCAGCAGTCAGCCCCGGGACAGCTCCTACGAGCAGTACTTC. Protein: CASSQPRDSSYEQYF.